This T cell receptor beta chain derives from a study of preoperative IRX-2 immunotherapy in early breast cancer. Clones were read by immunoSEQ multiplex PCR, and TCRdb kept only the in-frame ones, dropping some. The sample contains around 34,000 clones, roughly 96% of which appear only once. Treatment indicated: preoperative locoregional IRX-2 cytokine immunotherapy. This phase Ib study tested locoregional IRX-2 cytokine immunotherapy given before surgery. In this sample, this clone turned up once. This CDR3 has 15 amino acids. V lost 0 bases and J 0 bases, leaving 5 bases between the germline ends. CDR1 and CDR2 from the germline V gene are MNHNY and SVGAGI (reference sequence).

Sampling took place from a patient treated with IRX-2 immunotherapy. This TCR was recovered from a human donor with breast cancer. V usage is TRBV6-6 and J usage is TRBJ2-2; D not certain. This CDR3 is CASSYSRANTGELFF. The CDR3, as DNA: TGTGCCAGCAGTTACTCTAGGGCGAACACCGGGGAGCTGTTTTTT.